This TCR beta chain is drawn from a study of blood T cell repertoires in COVID-19. Trimming left V 4 bases short and J 3 bases short, with 11 bases between. CDR1 is SGHKS and CDR2 is YYEKEE in the germline V gene (reference sequence). The CDR3 has 14 residues. Using immunoSEQ multiplex PCR, the repertoire was profiled, and TCRdb retains in-frame clones only, with some absent. The sample includes tens of thousands of clones, roughly 89% of them seen just once. Sequenced: peripheral blood. The origin of this receptor is a man aged 55 to 70 with COVID-19, enrolled during active disease. The V call is TRBV5-5, the J call TRBJ2-4; TRBD1 might be the D (6 bases). CDR3 sequence (DNA): TGTGCCAGCAGCGGGGGACACCTCAAAAACATTCAGTACTTC. Translation gives CASSGGHLKNIQYF.